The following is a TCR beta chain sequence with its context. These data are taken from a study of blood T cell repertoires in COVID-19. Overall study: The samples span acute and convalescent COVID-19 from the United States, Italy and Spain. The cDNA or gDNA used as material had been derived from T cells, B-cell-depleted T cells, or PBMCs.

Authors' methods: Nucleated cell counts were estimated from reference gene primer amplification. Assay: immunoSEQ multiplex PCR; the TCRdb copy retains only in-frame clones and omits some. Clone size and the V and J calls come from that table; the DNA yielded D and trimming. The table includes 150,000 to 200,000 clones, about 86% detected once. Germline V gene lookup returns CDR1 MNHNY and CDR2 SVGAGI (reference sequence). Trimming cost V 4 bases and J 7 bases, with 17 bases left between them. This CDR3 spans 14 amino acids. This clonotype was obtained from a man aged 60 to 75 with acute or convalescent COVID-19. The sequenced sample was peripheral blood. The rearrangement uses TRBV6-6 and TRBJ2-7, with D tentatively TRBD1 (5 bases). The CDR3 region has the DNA TGTGCCAGCAGTTGGGGCAGCTCCTCTAGGGAGCAGTACTTC. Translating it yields CASSWGSSSREQYF.